The 14 T cell receptor beta chains below come from one sample, sequenced in a study of blood T cell repertoires in COVID-19. Sequencing was performed with immunoSEQ multiplex PCR; in TCRdb, only in-frame clones are kept and a portion is missing. The sample carries about 140,000 clones, about 83% recorded once. Sequenced input: PBMCs or T cells enriched from blood (not recorded which). The receptors here all came from a woman aged 50 to 60 with acute COVID-19.

The CDR3 nucleotides are TGTGCCAGCAATCAACTGCCAGGGCGAATCGGGCTAGCGGGAGGAGGGAGCACAGATACGCAGTATTTT. Encoded protein: CASNQLPGRIGLAGGGSTDTQYF. The rearrangement joins TRBV27 to TRBJ2-3; 11 bases are a match to TRBD2. V lost 7 bases, J lost 0 bases, and 27 bases stayed unmatched. The CDR3 is 23 residues long. CDR1 and CDR2 (germline): MNHEY, SMNVEV (reference sequence).

J is TRBJ2-7 and V is TRBV24-1, with 9 bases aligning to TRBD1. Germline V lookup: CDR1 KGHDR, CDR2 SFDVKD. This CDR3 region has 15 residues. Trimming removed 1 base from V and 7 bases from J; junction bases left unmatched: 7. Written as DNA, the CDR3 is TGTGCCACCAGTGATTTAGGACAGGGGCAAAGAGAGCAGTACTTC. Protein: CATSDLGQGQREQYF.

The chain carries TRBV27 and TRBJ2-7; 7 nucleotides line up with TRBD2. The V gene's germline CDR1 is MNHEY and CDR2 SMNVEV (reference sequence). The CDR3 is 15 residues long. V lost 2 bases and J lost 0; bases outside the gene matches: 4. The CDR3 protein is CASSLSGGDSYEQYF. The CDR3 coding sequence is TGTGCCAGCAGTTTAAGTGGGGGGGACTCCTACGAGCAGTACTTC.

The chain employs TRBV15 and TRBJ2-7; 10 bases fit TRBD2. Per the germline V gene, CDR1 is LNHNV and CDR2 is YYDKDF (reference sequence). The CDR3 covers 14 residues. Unmatched junction bases numbered 0, after V lost 0 bases and J lost 4 bases. DNA of the CDR3: TGTGCCACCAGCAGAGAACTAGCGGGGTACGAGCAGTACTTC. It translates to CATSRELAGYEQYF.

DNA for the CDR3: TGTGCCAGTAGTAGGGACTCTACCATCTACGAGCAGTACTTC. It yields the protein CASSRDSTIYEQYF. This chain links TRBV19 with TRBJ2-7; a weak D match, TRBD2 (6 bases). Germline-derived CDR1 and CDR2 are LNHDA and SQIVND (reference sequence). The CDR3 has 14 amino acids. Trimming stripped 4 bases from V and 3 bases from J, with 13 bases between.

The rearrangement uses TRBV3-1 (or the pseudogene TRBV3-2) and TRBJ2-7; 9 bases are shared with TRBD1. CDR1 is LGHDT and CDR2 is YNNKEL in the germline V gene (reference sequence). Trimming at V came to 4 bases and at J to 6 bases, leaving 4 bases not matched to a gene. This CDR3 spans 13 amino acids. The CDR3 here is CASSPGQGREQYF. As DNA, the CDR3 is TGTGCCAGCAGCCCGGGACAGGGACGCGAGCAGTACTTC.

The V and J genes are TRBV9 and TRBJ2-7, with D possibly matching TRBD1 (6 bases). Germline lookup yields CDR1 SGDLS and CDR2 YYNGEE. CDR3 length equals 14 residues. V lost 6 bases and J 5 bases, leaving 18 bases between the germline ends. This chain's CDR3 is CASTGQTSPNEQYF. The CDR3 bases are TGTGCCAGCACCGGACAGACTTCACCTAACGAGCAGTACTTC.

The rearrangement joins TRBV11-2 to TRBJ1-1; D is unresolved. Per the germline V gene, CDR1 is SGHAT and CDR2 is FQNNGV. V was pared by 3 bases and J by 3 bases, with 8 bases between. CDR3 length: 13 amino acids. The DNA for the CDR3 is TGTGCCAGCAGCTTTGGGGAGGACACTGAAGCTTTCTTT. Its protein is CASSFGEDTEAFF.

This chain uses TRBV14 with TRBJ1-6, with a tentative D call TRBD1 (5 bases). CDR3 length: 16 residues. The V end was cut by 4 bases, the J end by 3 bases, with 13 bases between. CDR1 and CDR2 from the germline V gene are SGHDN and FVKESK. CDR3 coding DNA: TGTGCCAGCAGCCGAGACAGAAGACTCTATAATTCACCCCTCCACTTT. Translation gives CASSRDRRLYNSPLHF. The full variable domain, completed using reference TRBV14 and TRBJ1-6, is EAGVTQFPSHSVIEKGQTVTLRCDPISGHDNLYWYRRVMGKEIKFLLHFVKESKQDESGMPNNRFLAERTGGTYSTLKVQPAELEDSGVYFCASSRDRRLYNSPLHFGNGTRLTVT.

The chain uses TRBV10-3 and TRBJ2-7; 8 bases are a match to TRBD2. The CDR3 is 13 amino acids. V trimming: 11 bases; J trimming: 4 bases; junction bases outside the gene matches: 10. Germline CDR1 and CDR2: ENHRY and SYGVKD. The CDR3 here is CAASTSGLYEQYF. The CDR3, as DNA: TGTGCCGCGTCTACTAGCGGTCTATACGAGCAGTACTTC.

The rearrangement uses TRBV27 and TRBJ2-7, with 7 nucleotides matching TRBD1. Germline V gene sequence: CDR1 MNHEY, CDR2 SMNVEV (reference sequence). J was trimmed by 4 bases and V by 8 bases; bases with no gene match: 2. The CDR3 is 11 residues long. The CDR3 nucleotides read TGTGCCAGCGGCAGGGGGTACGAGCAGTACTTC. This gives the protein CASGRGYEQYF.

This rearrangement joins TRBV3-1 (or the pseudogene TRBV3-2) to TRBJ2-1; TRBD2 might be the D (6 bases). The V end lost 0 bases, the J end lost 4 bases, and 13 bases lay between the germline ends. Germline CDR1 reads LGHDT; CDR2 reads YNNKEL (reference sequence). This CDR3 is 16 amino acids long. For the CDR3, the DNA is TGTGCCAGCAGCCAAGATCCGGGAGTGGCATACAATGAGCAGTTCTTC. This encodes CASSQDPGVAYNEQFF.

The gene calls are TRBV27 and TRBJ2-1; 12 nucleotides line up with TRBD2. V lost 4 bases and J lost 0; bases outside the gene matches: 13. Germline V lookup: CDR1 MNHEY, CDR2 SMNVEV (reference sequence). CDR3 length equals 20 residues. CDR3 nucleotides: TGTGCCAGCAGTTCCCTCCGGACTAGCGGGGTTGTAAGCTCCTACAATGAGCAGTTCTTC. Translation gives CASSSLRTSGVVSSYNEQFF.

The V gene is TRBV4-2, the J gene TRBJ2-3; 10 positions match TRBD2. Germline assignment: CDR1 LGHNA and CDR2 YNFKEQ. Trimming removed 0 bases from V and 5 bases from J; junction bases left unmatched: 8. The CDR3 runs to 17 residues. The CDR3 DNA reads TGTGCCAGCAGCCAAGAGGGACCTAGCGGGAGTGTAGATACGCAGTATTTT. The encoded protein is CASSQEGPSGSVDTQYF.